The next 13 T cell receptor beta chains were all read from a single sample in a study of cytomegalovirus exposure and HLA in healthy donors. This PCR relied on a set of 60 Vbeta primers and 13 Jbeta primers. Here immunoSEQ multiplex PCR was the method, and the copy in TCRdb shows in-frame clones only, minus some. The sample includes more than 110,000 clones, approximately 70% of them seen just once. Sequenced sample: PBMCs. The receptors originated from a woman in her sixties or seventies in good health and CMV-seropositive.

This chain uses TRBV6-6 with TRBJ1-2, with 12 bases matching TRBD1. V trimming: 5 bases; J trimming: 5 bases; junction bases outside the gene matches: 6. This CDR3 contains 15 residues. Germline loops: CDR1 MNHNY, CDR2 SVGAGI (reference sequence). The CDR3 loop reads CASSPGDRGRYGYTF. The DNA for the CDR3 is TGTGCCAGCAGTCCCGGGGACAGGGGGCGGTATGGCTACACCTTC.

The rearrangement links TRBV7-6 to TRBJ2-2, with a possible D match to TRBD2 (6 bases). The germline V and J ends were trimmed by 4 bases and 4 bases, with 10 bases remaining between them. Germline V CDR1 and CDR2: SGHVS, FNYEAQ. CDR3 length: 14 amino acids. CDR3 sequence (DNA): TGTGCCAGCAGCTCGGGACTCGTCACCGGGGAGCTGTTTTTT. Encoded protein: CASSSGLVTGELFF.

The genes are TRBV5-1 and TRBJ2-3; TRBD2 aligns across 12 bases. CDR3 length: 15 amino acids. The V and J ends lost 1 base and 6 bases, in that order; junction bases with no gene match: 3. In germline, CDR1 is SGHRS, CDR2 YFSETQ. The CDR3 sequence: CASSLPTSGRDTQYF. In nucleotides, the CDR3 is TGCGCCAGCAGCTTGCCTACTAGCGGGAGGGATACGCAGTATTTT. Drawing the rest from reference TRBV5-1 and TRBJ2-3, the complete variable domain is KAGVTQTPRYLIKTRGQQVTLSCSPISGHRSVSWYQQTPGQGLQFLFEYFSETQRNKGNFPGRFSGRQFSNSRSEMNVSTLELGDSALYLCASSLPTSGRDTQYFGPGTRLTVL.

The V call is TRBV6-1, the J call TRBJ1-5; a possible D gene is TRBD1 (6 bases). The germline CDR1 and CDR2 sequences are MNHNS and SASEGT. V gave up 1 base and J gave up 7 bases, with 11 bases separating them. The CDR3 has 14 residues. CDR3 DNA sequence: TGTGCCAGCAGTGAAGACAGGGCTGGGCAGCCCCAGCATTTT. This translates into CASSEDRAGQPQHF.

V and J are TRBV5-1 and TRBJ1-1, with D possibly being TRBD1 (5 bases). Germline V CDR1 and CDR2: SGHRS, YFSETQ. This CDR3 is built from 15 residues. The ends were cut back, 5 bases at V and 1 base at J, with 15 bases in the middle. The CDR3 DNA reads as TGCGCCAGCAGGTCGCCCCAGGGTCGGAACACTGAAGCTTTCTTT. Translation gives CASRSPQGRNTEAFF.

The chain recombines TRBV19 with TRBJ2-7; TRBD2 is a possible D gene (5 bases). The CDR3 is 14 amino acids. Germline CDR1 is LNHDA and CDR2 is SQIVND (reference sequence). The V and J ends lost 1 base and 1 base respectively, with 8 bases between them. The CDR3 DNA reads as TGTGCCAGTAGTATAGGAGGCGGGTCCTACGAGCAGTACTTC. It is translated as CASSIGGGSYEQYF. Complete variable domain (other parts from reference TRBV19 and TRBJ2-7): DGGITQSPKYLFRKEGQNVTLSCEQNLNHDAMYWYRQDPGQGLRLIYYSQIVNDFQKGDIAEGYSVSREKKESFPLTVTSAQKNPTAFYLCASSIGGGSYEQYFGPGTRLTVT.

This clone was seen a few times. The chain uses TRBV19 and TRBJ2-2; 7 bases fit TRBD1. CDR1 and CDR2 from the germline V gene are LNHDA and SQIVND (reference sequence). The CDR3 length is 16 residues. Unmatched junction bases numbered 9, after V lost 4 bases and J lost 4 bases. The CDR3 spells CASSNRDSISTGELFF. CDR3 bases: TGTGCCAGTAGTAACCGGGACAGCATCTCCACCGGGGAGCTGTTTTTT.

This clone was detected only once. The chain has TRBV29-1 and TRBJ1-1; TRBD1 matches 9 bases. V lost 6 bases to trimming and J lost 0 bases; unmatched junction nucleotides: 2. The germline V gene encodes CDR1 SQVTM and CDR2 ANQGSEA. This CDR3 is 13 amino acids long. CDR3 loop: CSVGTGLNTEAFF. In DNA, the CDR3 is TGCAGCGTAGGGACAGGGTTGAACACTGAAGCTTTCTTT.

The V gene is TRBV5-1, the J gene TRBJ1-6, with 9 bases matching TRBD1. V was clipped by 0 bases and J by 2 bases; unmatched bases: 0. Germline assignment: CDR1 SGHRS and CDR2 YFSETQ. The CDR3 is 16 amino acids. Here the CDR3 reads CASSLGQGAYNSPLHF. CDR3 nucleotides: TGCGCCAGCAGCTTGGGACAGGGGGCCTATAATTCACCCCTCCACTTT.

This clone was seen a single time. The chain recombines TRBV6-1 with TRBJ2-5; 7 bases match TRBD1. The CDR3 loop spans 13 amino acids. Germline V lookup: CDR1 MNHNS, CDR2 SASEGT. V trimming: 4 bases; J trimming: 4 bases; junction bases outside the gene matches: 3. CDR3 residues: CASSGHRGETQYF. The CDR3 DNA sequence: TGTGCCAGCAGTGGTCACAGGGGAGAGACCCAGTACTTC.

Regarding this clone: The junction and the germline gene differ at one end; a read error may be behind it. This sequence joins TRBV7-7 and TRBJ2-5; 8 bases fit TRBD2. There are 14 residues in the CDR3. In germline, CDR1 is SSHAT, CDR2 FNYEAQ (reference sequence). This CDR3 reads CASSGGTSQETQYF. CDR3 DNA sequence: TGTGCTAGCAGCGGAGGGACTAGTCAAGAGACCCAGTACTTC.

This rearrangement joins TRBV9 to TRBJ2-5, with a possible D match to TRBD2 (6 bases). V was trimmed by 4 bases and J by 3 bases, leaving 16 bases between them. The V gene's germline CDR1 is SGDLS and CDR2 YYNGEE. The CDR3 sequence is 15 residues long. The CDR3 is CASSPRSGGEETQYF. The CDR3 DNA reads TGTGCCAGCAGCCCCCGTAGCGGAGGGGAAGAGACCCAGTACTTC.

This clone was recorded a few times. The CDR3 DNA sequence: TGTGCTAGTGGAGCAGGGGGGTACACTGAAGCTTTCTTT. Translating it yields CASGAGGYTEAFF. This chain connects TRBV12-5 to TRBJ1-1; 7 nucleotides align to TRBD1. CDR1 is LGHNT, CDR2 FRNRAP, per germline. Trimming cost V 6 bases and J 3 bases; bases outside gene matches: 4. The CDR3 spans 13 residues. Complete variable domain (other parts from reference TRBV12-5 and TRBJ1-1): DARVTQTPRHKVTEMGQEVTMRCQPILGHNTVFWYRQTMMQGLELLAYFRNRAPLDDSGMPKDRFSAEMPDATLATLKIQPSEPRDSAVYFCASGAGGYTEAFFGQGTRLTVV.